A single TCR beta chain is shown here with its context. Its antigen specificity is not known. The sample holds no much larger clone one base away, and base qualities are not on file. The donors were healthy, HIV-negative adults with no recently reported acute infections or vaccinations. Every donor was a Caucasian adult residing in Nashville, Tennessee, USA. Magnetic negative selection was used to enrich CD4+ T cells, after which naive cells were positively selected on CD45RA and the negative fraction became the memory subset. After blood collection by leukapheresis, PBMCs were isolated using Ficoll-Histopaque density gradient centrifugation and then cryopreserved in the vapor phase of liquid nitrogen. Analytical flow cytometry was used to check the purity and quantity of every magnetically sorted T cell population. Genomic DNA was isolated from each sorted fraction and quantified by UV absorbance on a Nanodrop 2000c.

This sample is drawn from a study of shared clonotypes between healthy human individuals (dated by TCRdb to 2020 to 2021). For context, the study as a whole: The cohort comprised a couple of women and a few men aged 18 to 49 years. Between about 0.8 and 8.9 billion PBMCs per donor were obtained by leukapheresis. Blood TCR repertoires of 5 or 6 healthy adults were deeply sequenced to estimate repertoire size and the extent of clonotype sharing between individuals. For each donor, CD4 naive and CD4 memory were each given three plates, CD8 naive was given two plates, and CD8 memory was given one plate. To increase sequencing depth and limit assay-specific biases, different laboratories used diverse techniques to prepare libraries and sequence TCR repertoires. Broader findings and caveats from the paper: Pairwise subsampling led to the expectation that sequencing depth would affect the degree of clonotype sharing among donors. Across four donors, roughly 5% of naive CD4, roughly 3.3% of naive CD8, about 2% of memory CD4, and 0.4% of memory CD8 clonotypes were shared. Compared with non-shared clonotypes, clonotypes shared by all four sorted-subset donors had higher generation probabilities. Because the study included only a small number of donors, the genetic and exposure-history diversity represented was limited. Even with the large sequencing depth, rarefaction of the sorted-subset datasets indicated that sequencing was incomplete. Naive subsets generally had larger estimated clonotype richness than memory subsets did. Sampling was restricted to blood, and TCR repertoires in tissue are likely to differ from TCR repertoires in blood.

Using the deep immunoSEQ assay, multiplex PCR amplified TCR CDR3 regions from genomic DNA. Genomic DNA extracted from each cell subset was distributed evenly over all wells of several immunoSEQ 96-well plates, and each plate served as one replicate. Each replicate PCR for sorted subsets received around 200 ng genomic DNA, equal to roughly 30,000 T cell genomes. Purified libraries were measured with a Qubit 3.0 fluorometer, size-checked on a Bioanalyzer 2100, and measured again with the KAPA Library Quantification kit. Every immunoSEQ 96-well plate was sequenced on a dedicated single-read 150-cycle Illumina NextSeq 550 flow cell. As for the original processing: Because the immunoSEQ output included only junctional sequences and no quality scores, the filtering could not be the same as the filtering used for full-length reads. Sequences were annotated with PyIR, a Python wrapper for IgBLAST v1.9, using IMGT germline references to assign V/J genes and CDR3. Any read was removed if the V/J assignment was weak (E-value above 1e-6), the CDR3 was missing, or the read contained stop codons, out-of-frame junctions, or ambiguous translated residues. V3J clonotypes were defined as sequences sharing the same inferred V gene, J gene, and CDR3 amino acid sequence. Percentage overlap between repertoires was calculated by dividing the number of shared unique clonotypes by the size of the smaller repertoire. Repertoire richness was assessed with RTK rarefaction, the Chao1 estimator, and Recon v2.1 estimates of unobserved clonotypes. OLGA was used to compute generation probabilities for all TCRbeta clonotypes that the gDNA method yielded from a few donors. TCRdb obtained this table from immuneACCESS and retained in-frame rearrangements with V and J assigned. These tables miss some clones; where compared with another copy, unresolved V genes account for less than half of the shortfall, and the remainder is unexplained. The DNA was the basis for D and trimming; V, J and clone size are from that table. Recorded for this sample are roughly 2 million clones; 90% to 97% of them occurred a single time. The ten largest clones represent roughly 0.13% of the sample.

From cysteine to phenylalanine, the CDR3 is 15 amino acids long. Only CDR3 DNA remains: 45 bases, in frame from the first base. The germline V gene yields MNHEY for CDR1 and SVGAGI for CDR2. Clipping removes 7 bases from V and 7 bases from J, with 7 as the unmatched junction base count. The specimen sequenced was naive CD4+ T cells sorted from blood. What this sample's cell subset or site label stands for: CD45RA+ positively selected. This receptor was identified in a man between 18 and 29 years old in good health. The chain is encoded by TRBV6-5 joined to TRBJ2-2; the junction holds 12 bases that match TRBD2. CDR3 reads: CASKLAGGMDGELFF. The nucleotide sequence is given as TGTGCCAGCAAACTAGCGGGAGGAATGGACGGGGAGCTGTTTTTT.